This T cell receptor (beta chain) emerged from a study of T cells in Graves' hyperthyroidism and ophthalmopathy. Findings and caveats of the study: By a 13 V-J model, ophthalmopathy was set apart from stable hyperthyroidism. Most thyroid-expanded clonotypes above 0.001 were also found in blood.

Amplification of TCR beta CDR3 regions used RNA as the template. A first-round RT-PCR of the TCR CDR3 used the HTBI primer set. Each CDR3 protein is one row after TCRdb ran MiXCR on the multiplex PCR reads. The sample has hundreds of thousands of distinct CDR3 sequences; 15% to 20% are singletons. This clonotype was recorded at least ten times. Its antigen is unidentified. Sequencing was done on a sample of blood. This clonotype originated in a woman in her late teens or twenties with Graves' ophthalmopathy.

The CDR3 region has the DNA TGCAGTGCCCCCAGACAAGAGACCCAGTACTTC. Translating gives CSAPRQETQYF. V gene TRBV20-1 combines with J gene TRBJ2-5, with unresolved D. This CDR3 comprises 11 residues. The V gene's germline CDR1 is DFQATT and CDR2 SNEGSKA (reference sequence). The V end lost 6 bases, the J end lost 2 bases, and 7 bases lay between the germline ends.